This T cell receptor (beta chain) came from a study of blood T cell repertoires in COVID-19. In the study overall: Material from acute and convalescent COVID-19 was sourced from the United States, Italy and Spain. The analysed material was cDNA or gDNA that came from T cells, B-cell-depleted T cells, or PBMCs.

The data were produced by immunoSEQ multiplex PCR, yet TCRdb's version contains in-frame clones alone and is incomplete. The sample yields hundreds of thousands of clones, 70% to 85% seen once. Trimming removed 6 bases from V and 3 bases from J, with 15 bases in between. The CDR3 runs to 13 residues. Germline loops: CDR1 SQVTM, CDR2 ANQGSEA. This sequence originates from a woman aged 80 or over with acute or convalescent COVID-19. The V call is TRBV29-1, the J call TRBJ2-7; perhaps TRBD2 as D (7 bases). Material: peripheral blood. CDR3 sequence: CSVGGALGYEQYF. In nucleotides, the CDR3 is TGCAGCGTGGGGGGGGCCTTAGGCTACGAGCAGTACTTC.